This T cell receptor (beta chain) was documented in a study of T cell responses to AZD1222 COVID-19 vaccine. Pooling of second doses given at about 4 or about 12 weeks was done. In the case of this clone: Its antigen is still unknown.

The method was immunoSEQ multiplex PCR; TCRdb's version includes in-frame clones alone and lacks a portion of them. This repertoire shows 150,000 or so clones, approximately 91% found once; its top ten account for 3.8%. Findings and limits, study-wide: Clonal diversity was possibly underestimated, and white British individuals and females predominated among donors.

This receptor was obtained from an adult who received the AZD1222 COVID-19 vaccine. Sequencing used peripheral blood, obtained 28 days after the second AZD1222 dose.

The CDR3 here is CASSLSPGTPETQYF. The CDR3 DNA follows: TGTGCCAGCAGCTTGAGTCCAGGAACCCCGGAGACCCAGTACTTC. J is TRBJ2-5 and V is TRBV5-4, with unresolved D. Looked up from germline, CDR1 is SGHNT and CDR2 is YYREEE (reference sequence). CDR3 length: 15 amino acids. Trimming took 1 base from V and 5 from J, leaving 15 bases between them.